This TCR beta chain was recovered during a study of blood T cell repertoires in COVID-19. Study summary: Samples of COVID-19 (acute and convalescent) were obtained from the United States, Italy and Spain. Nucleic acid was either cDNA or gDNA, and it came from T cells, B-cell-depleted T cells, or PBMCs.

The length of the CDR3 is 13 residues. Deletions cut 5 bases from V and 6 bases from J, with 13 bases between. Germline values: CDR1 MNHEY, CDR2 SMNVEV (reference sequence). Methods used by the authors: Amplification with reference gene primers provided the estimates of nucleated cell counts. Method: immunoSEQ multiplex PCR; TCRdb's copy keeps in-frame clones and lacks some. D and trimming were read from the DNA, whereas the V and J calls and clone size are those reported in that table. The sample lists under 200,000 clones, over 80% occurring once. The receptor's source is a woman between 40 and 50 years old with acute or convalescent COVID-19. Sequences were obtained from peripheral blood. The V and J genes are TRBV27 and TRBJ1-2, with D possibly TRBD1 on 6 matching bases. CDR3 in DNA: TGTGCCAGCAGTGACCACACAGGGAATGGCTACACCTTC. Translation gives CASSDHTGNGYTF.